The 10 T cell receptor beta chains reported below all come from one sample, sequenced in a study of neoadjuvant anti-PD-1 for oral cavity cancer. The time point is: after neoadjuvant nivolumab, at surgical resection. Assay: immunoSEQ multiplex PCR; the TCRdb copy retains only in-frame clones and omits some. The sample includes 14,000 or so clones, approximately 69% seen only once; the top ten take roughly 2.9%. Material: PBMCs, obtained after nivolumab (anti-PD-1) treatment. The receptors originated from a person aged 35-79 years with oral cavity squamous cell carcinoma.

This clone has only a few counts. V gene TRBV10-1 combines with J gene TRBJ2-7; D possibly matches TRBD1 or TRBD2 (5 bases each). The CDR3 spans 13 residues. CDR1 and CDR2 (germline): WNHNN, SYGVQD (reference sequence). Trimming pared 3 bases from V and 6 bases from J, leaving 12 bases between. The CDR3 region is CASSEGTALEQYF. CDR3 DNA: TGCGCCAGCAGTGAAGGGACCGCTCTCGAGCAGTACTTC.

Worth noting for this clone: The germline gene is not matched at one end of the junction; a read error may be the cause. The DNA of the CDR3 is TGTGCCACCAGCAGAGATGAGATAGGGACGGAACGCTTT. Protein sequence: CATSRDEIGTERF. The chain joins TRBV15 to TRBJ1-1, with a weak D call TRBD1 (5 bases). CDR3 length: 13 residues. Germline CDR1 and CDR2: LNHNV and YYDKDF (reference sequence).

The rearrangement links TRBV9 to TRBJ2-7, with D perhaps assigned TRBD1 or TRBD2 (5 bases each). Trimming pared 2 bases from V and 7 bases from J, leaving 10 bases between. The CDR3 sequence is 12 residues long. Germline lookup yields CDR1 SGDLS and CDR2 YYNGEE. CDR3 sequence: CASSVGVGEQYF. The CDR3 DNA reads TGTGCCAGCAGCGTGGGGGTCGGGGAGCAGTACTTC.

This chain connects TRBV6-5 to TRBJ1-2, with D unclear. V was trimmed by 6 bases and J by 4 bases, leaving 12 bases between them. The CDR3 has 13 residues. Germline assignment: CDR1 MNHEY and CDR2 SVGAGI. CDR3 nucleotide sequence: TGTGCCAGCAGGTGGTTGGGAGGCTATGGCTACACCTTC. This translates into CASRWLGGYGYTF.

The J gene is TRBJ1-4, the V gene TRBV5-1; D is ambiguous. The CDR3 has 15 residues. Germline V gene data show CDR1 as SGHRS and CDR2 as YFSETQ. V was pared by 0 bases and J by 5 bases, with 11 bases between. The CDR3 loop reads CASSLEGNTNEKLFF. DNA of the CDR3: TGCGCCAGCAGCTTGGAGGGCAATACGAATGAAAAACTGTTTTTT. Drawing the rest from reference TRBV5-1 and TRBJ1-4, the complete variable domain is KAGVTQTPRYLIKTRGQQVTLSCSPISGHRSVSWYQQTPGQGLQFLFEYFSETQRNKGNFPGRFSGRQFSNSRSEMNVSTLELGDSALYLCASSLEGNTNEKLFFGSGTQLSVL.

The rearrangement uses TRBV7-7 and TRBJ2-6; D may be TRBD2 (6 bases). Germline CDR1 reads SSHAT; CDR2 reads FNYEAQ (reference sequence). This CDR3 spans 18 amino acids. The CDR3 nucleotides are TGTGCTAGGCGGGGAGCCAGCCCAGTCAATTCTGGGGCCAACGTCCTGACTTTC. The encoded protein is CARRGASPVNSGANVLTF.

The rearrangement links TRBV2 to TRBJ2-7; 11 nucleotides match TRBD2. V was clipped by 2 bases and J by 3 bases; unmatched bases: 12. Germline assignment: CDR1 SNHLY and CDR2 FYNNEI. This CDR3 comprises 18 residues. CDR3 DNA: TGTGCCAGCAGTGAACCAATAGCGGGAGGGCCCGGTCTCTACGAGCAGTACTTC. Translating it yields CASSEPIAGGPGLYEQYF.

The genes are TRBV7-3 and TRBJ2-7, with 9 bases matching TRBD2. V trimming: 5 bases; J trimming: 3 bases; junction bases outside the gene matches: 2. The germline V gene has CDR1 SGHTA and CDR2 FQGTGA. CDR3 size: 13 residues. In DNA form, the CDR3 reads TGTGCCAGCAGCAGTAGCGGGGGCTACGAGCAGTACTTC. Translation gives CASSSSGGYEQYF.

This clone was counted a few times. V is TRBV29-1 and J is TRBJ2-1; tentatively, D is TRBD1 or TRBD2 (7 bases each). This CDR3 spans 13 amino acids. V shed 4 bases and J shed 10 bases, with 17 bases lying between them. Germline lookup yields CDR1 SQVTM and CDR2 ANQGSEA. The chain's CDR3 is CSVGPGGAGEQFF. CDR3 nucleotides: TGCAGCGTTGGGCCAGGGGGAGCGGGGGAGCAGTTCTTC.

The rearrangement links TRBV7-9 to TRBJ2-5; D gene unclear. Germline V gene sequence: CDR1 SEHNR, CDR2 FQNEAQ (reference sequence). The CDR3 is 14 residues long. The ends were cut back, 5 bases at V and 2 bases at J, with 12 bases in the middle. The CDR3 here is CASSQVGKQETQYF. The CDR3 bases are TGTGCCAGCAGCCAGGTGGGGAAACAAGAGACCCAGTACTTC. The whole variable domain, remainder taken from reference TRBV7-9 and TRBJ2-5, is DTGVSQNPRHKITKRGQNVTFRCDPISEHNRLYWYRQTLGQGPEFLTYFQNEAQLEKSRLLSDRFSAERPKGSFSTLEIQRTEQGDSAMYLCASSQVGKQETQYFGPGTRLLVL.